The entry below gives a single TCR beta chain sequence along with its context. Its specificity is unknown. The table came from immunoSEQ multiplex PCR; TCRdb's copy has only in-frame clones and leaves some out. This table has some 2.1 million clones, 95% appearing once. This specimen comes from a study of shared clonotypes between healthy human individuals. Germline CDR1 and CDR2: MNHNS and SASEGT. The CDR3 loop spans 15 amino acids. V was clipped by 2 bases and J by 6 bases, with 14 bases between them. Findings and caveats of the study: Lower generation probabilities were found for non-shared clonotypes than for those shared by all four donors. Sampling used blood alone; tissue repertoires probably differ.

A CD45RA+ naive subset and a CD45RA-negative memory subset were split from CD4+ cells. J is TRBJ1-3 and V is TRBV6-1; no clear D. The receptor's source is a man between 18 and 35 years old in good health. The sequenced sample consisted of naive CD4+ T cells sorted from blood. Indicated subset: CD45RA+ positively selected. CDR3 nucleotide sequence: TGTGCCAGCAGTGAATTCCGAGGGCGTGCAAACACCATATATTTT. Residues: CASSEFRGRANTIYF.